This TCR beta chain was captured in a study of shared T cell receptors in the human thymus. Libraries were prepared by immunoSEQ multiplex PCR; TCRdb keeps only in-frame clonotypes and omits some of them. There are hundreds of thousands of clones in the sample; around 87% occur only once, and more than 0.009% lies in the top ten. This clone was seen more than once but under ten times. CDR1 is MDHEN and CDR2 is SYDVKM in the germline V gene. V was clipped by 9 bases and J by 0 bases, with 23 bases between them. There are 17 residues in the CDR3. These data also featured in a second study, about human thymus T cells. That paper notes: Resections from corrective heart surgery supplied the thymus tissue. Gene usage for V and J segments appeared biased in thymic and blood repertoires. A high degree of thymic repertoire overlap among unrelated individuals was reported in related research.

The clonotype originates from a boy in the first two years of life with a congenital heart defect. Sequenced: thymocytes. The J gene is TRBJ2-5, the V gene TRBV28; tentatively, D is TRBD1 (6 bases). The CDR3 DNA sequence: TGTGCCAGTGCGGTGCCATGGATTCAGGGGAACCAAGAGACCCAGTACTTC. Translated: CASAVPWIQGNQETQYF.